This passage covers 22 T cell receptor beta chains from one sample sequenced in a study of blood T cell repertoires in COVID-19. TCRdb's copy holds only in-frame clones and misses some; the assay was immunoSEQ multiplex PCR. The sample gives about 240,000 clones, about 85% of which show up once; 7.2% is in the top ten. Specimen: peripheral blood. These receptors came from a man between 60 and 75 years old who had recovered from COVID-19.

The chain combines TRBV20-1 with TRBJ2-1; TRBD1 is a possible D gene (5 bases). Germline V CDR1 and CDR2: DFQATT, SNEGSKA (reference sequence). The ends were cut back, 3 bases at V and 3 bases at J, with 9 bases in the middle. The CDR3 runs to 13 residues. CDR3 sequence reads: CSASSRVYNEQFF. The DNA of the CDR3 is TGCAGTGCTAGTTCCAGGGTCTACAATGAGCAGTTCTTC.

This clone was observed once. The CDR3 nucleotides read TGTGCCAGCAGTATACAGGGGGCGGTTGAAGCTTTCTTT. Protein sequence: CASSIQGAVEAFF. This chain links TRBV6-5 with TRBJ1-1; 9 bases fit TRBD1. The CDR3 is 13 amino acids. The V gene's germline CDR1 is MNHEY and CDR2 SVGAGI. After removal of 5 bases from V and 7 bases from J, the junction contained 5 bases not matched to a gene.

The J gene is TRBJ1-2, the V gene TRBV5-6; weak D call: TRBD1 (6 bases). The CDR3 is 13 residues long. CDR1 and CDR2 (germline): SGHDT, YYEEEE. The ends were cut back, 4 bases at V and 4 bases at J, with 11 bases in the middle. The CDR3 spells CASSPRGGYGYTF. DNA for the CDR3: TGTGCCAGCAGCCCCAGGGGTGGCTATGGCTACACCTTC.

This clone was recorded once. The chain recombines TRBV7-9 with TRBJ1-1; TRBD1 matches at 11 bases. Germline V lookup: CDR1 SEHNR, CDR2 FQNEAQ (reference sequence). The CDR3 is 16 amino acids. Trimming took 3 bases from V and 2 from J; bases not matched to a gene: 5. The CDR3 is CASSLDRGQGNTEAFF. The DNA for the CDR3 is TGTGCCAGCAGCTTGGACAGGGGGCAGGGAAACACTGAAGCTTTCTTT.

The CDR3 loop reads CASSLEAGSHSGANVLTF. The CDR3, as DNA: TGTGCCAGCAGCTTGGAGGCAGGGTCTCACTCTGGGGCCAACGTCCTGACTTTC. The chain has TRBV5-4 and TRBJ2-6, with D possibly matching TRBD1 (5 bases). Germline V gene sequence: CDR1 SGHNT, CDR2 YYREEE (reference sequence). Trimming stripped 0 bases from V and 0 bases from J, with 13 bases between. The CDR3 runs 18 residues. The full variable domain, rest sourced from reference TRBV5-4 and TRBJ2-6, is ETGVTQSPTHLIKTRGQQVTLRCSSQSGHNTVSWYQQALGQGPQFIFQYYREEENGRGNFPPRFSGLQFPNYSSELNVNALELDDSALYLCASSLEAGSHSGANVLTFGAGSRLTVL.

This clone was recorded once. The gene calls are TRBV10-3 and TRBJ1-5, with D unresolved. With 3 bases removed from V and 6 bases from J, the gap between germline ends came to 6 bases. Germline-derived CDR1 and CDR2 are ENHRY and SYGVKD. The CDR3 extends over 12 amino acids. The CDR3: CAISDHGQPQHF. In DNA, the CDR3 is TGTGCCATCAGTGATCACGGTCAGCCCCAGCATTTT.

CDR3 in DNA: TGTGCCAGCAGCTTAGTCAGGGTCACTGAAGCTTTCTTT. Protein product: CASSLVRVTEAFF. The J gene is TRBJ1-1, the V gene TRBV7-8; TRBD1 is a possible D gene (5 bases). Germline CDR1 reads SGHVS; CDR2 reads FQNEAQ. V was clipped by 1 base and J by 4 bases, with 7 bases between them. The CDR3 length is 13 residues.

This clone was detected once. CDR3 sequence: CASGTPGVSGNTIYF. CDR3 nucleotides: TGTGCCAGCGGGACCCCTGGAGTCTCTGGAAACACCATATATTTT. The rearrangement uses TRBV10-3 and TRBJ1-3; possibly TRBD1 for D (5 bases). V was trimmed by 10 bases and J by 0 bases, leaving 16 bases between them. In germline, CDR1 is ENHRY, CDR2 SYGVKD. This CDR3 region has 15 residues.

The chain has TRBV28 and TRBJ2-2; D unclear. The CDR3 loop spans 13 amino acids. V shed 8 bases and J shed 4 bases, with 11 bases lying between them. Germline CDR1 MDHEN, CDR2 SYDVKM. As DNA, the CDR3 is TGTGCCAGCGGCATTTCTCGCACCGGGGAGCTGTTTTTT. Encoded protein: CASGISRTGELFF. Complete variable domain (other parts from reference TRBV28 and TRBJ2-2): DVKVTQSSRYLVKRTGEKVFLECVQDMDHENMFWYRQDPGLGLRLIYFSYDVKMKEKGDIPEGYSVSREKKERFSLILESASTNQTSMYLCASGISRTGELFFGEGSRLTVL.

The V and J genes are TRBV6-5 and TRBJ1-2; D might be TRBD1 (6 bases). CDR1 and CDR2 from the germline V gene are MNHEY and SVGAGI. The CDR3 loop spans 14 amino acids. Trimming removed 4 bases at V and 2 bases at J, with 11 bases between. CDR3: CASSSQGSNYGYTF. CDR3 nucleotide sequence: TGTGCCAGCAGTTCACAGGGATCAAACTATGGCTACACCTTC.

To note about this clone: Other DNA sequences in this specimen translate into the identical CDR3. V is TRBV19 and J is TRBJ2-3; 7 nucleotides match TRBD1. The J segment lost 1 base and the V segment lost 3 bases, leaving 4 bases of the junction unmatched. The CDR3 covers 15 residues. CDR1 and CDR2 from the germline V gene are LNHDA and SQIVND (reference sequence). The CDR3 loop reads CASSIRTGGTDTQYF. The CDR3 DNA sequence: TGTGCCAGTAGTATCCGGACAGGCGGCACAGATACGCAGTATTTT. Together with reference TRBV19 and TRBJ2-3, the CDR3 gives the full variable domain: DGGITQSPKYLFRKEGQNVTLSCEQNLNHDAMYWYRQDPGQGLRLIYYSQIVNDFQKGDIAEGYSVSREKKESFPLTVTSAQKNPTAFYLCASSIRTGGTDTQYFGPGTRLTVL.

This clone was observed a handful of times. This rearrangement joins TRBV6-5 to TRBJ2-7; a weak D match, TRBD1 (5 bases). CDR3 length equals 11 residues. Germline CDR1 MNHEY, CDR2 SVGAGI. V was trimmed by 5 bases and J by 12 bases, leaving 14 bases between them. The CDR3 nucleotides are TGTGCCAGCAGTCAGGGCCCTCTACTGTACGTC. It encodes CASSQGPLLYV.

The rearrangement uses TRBV3-1 (or the pseudogene TRBV3-2) and TRBJ1-1, with D possibly TRBD1 on 5 matching bases. Per the germline V gene, CDR1 is LGHDT and CDR2 is YNNKEL (reference sequence). The CDR3 is 13 amino acids. Trimming stripped 5 bases from V and 3 bases from J, with 10 bases between. The DNA for the CDR3 is TGTGCCAGCAGCGGGGGGGACTACACTGAAGCTTTCTTT. This codes for CASSGGDYTEAFF.

The V gene is TRBV19, the J gene TRBJ1-4; no reliable D call. The CDR3 is 15 residues long. The V gene lost 6 bases and the J gene lost 4 bases, with 15 bases spanning the gap. CDR1 and CDR2 from the germline V gene are LNHDA and SQIVND (reference sequence). Written as DNA, the CDR3 is TGTGCCAGTAGCGAACCGGGTGGAGTTAATGAAAAACTGTTTTTT. Amino acids: CASSEPGGVNEKLFF.

This clone was counted a single time. V is TRBV6-5 and J is TRBJ1-6, with 7 bases lining up with TRBD1. This CDR3 spans 14 amino acids. Germline V lookup: CDR1 MNHEY, CDR2 SVGAGI. Trimming removed 5 bases from V and 6 bases from J; junction bases left unmatched: 4. CDR3 amino acids: CASSRQGSNSPLHF. The CDR3 DNA reads TGTGCCAGCAGTCGACAGGGAAGTAATTCACCCCTCCACTTT.

This clone has a handful of counts. This chain joins TRBV2 and TRBJ1-2; no definite D call. V was pared by 7 bases and J by 8 bases, with 14 bases between. The germline gives CDR1 SNHLY, CDR2 FYNNEI. The CDR3 totals 12 residues. The CDR3 bases are TGTGCCAGCACTGAGACAAAAAGAGGCTACACCTTC. Translated: CASTETKRGYTF.

CDR3 protein: CASSLGWRGASYEQYF. The CDR3 coding sequence is TGTGCCAGCAGCTTGGGGTGGCGGGGGGCCTCCTACGAGCAGTACTTC. The chain carries TRBV5-6 and TRBJ2-7, with TRBD2 matching 8 bases. The CDR3 sequence is 16 residues long. V trimming: 0 bases; J trimming: 0 bases; junction bases outside the gene matches: 5. Germline CDR1 is SGHDT and CDR2 is YYEEEE.

The chain combines TRBV6-1 with TRBJ1-5, with 7 bases matching TRBD1. The CDR3 runs 18 residues. Germline CDR1 is MNHNS and CDR2 is SASEGT. J was trimmed by 3 bases and V by 4 bases; bases with no gene match: 15. CDR3 residues: CASSVGLQGQQFNQPQHF. CDR3 nucleotides: TGTGCCAGCAGTGTAGGACTCCAGGGACAGCAATTCAATCAGCCCCAGCATTTT.

This rearrangement joins TRBV6-5 to TRBJ1-1, with 7 bases fitting TRBD1. V lost 7 bases, J lost 1 base, and 9 bases stayed unmatched. This CDR3 has 15 residues. Germline assignment: CDR1 MNHEY and CDR2 SVGAGI. CDR3: CASTKTGNTNTEAFF. Written as DNA, the CDR3 is TGTGCCAGCACCAAGACAGGGAATACGAACACTGAAGCTTTCTTT.

The V and J genes are TRBV7-9 and TRBJ1-6; TRBD1 aligns across 7 bases. Germline V CDR1 and CDR2: SEHNR, FQNEAQ (reference sequence). The CDR3 loop spans 17 amino acids. V lost 5 bases to trimming and J lost 0 bases; unmatched junction nucleotides: 7. CDR3 loop: CASSATGASSYNSPLHF. In nucleotides, the CDR3 is TGTGCCAGCAGCGCCACAGGGGCAAGCTCCTATAATTCACCCCTCCACTTT.

The V and J genes are TRBV18 and TRBJ1-5, with D tentatively TRBD1 (6 bases). This CDR3 has 16 amino acids. Germline assignment: CDR1 KGHSH and CDR2 LQKENI. The V and J ends lost 3 bases and 7 bases respectively, with 19 bases between them. DNA for the CDR3: TGTGCCAGCTCACCTGGGGATCGGGGGGCCGGGCAGCCCCAGCATTTT. It is translated as CASSPGDRGAGQPQHF.

The genes are TRBV6-1 and TRBJ2-1, with D unresolved. V lost 2 bases and J lost 0, with 8 bases in between. Looked up from germline, CDR1 is MNHNS and CDR2 is SASEGT. The CDR3 contains 15 residues. The CDR3 region is CASSESPSSYNEQFF. The CDR3 DNA reads TGTGCCAGCAGTGAAAGCCCAAGCTCCTACAATGAGCAGTTCTTC.